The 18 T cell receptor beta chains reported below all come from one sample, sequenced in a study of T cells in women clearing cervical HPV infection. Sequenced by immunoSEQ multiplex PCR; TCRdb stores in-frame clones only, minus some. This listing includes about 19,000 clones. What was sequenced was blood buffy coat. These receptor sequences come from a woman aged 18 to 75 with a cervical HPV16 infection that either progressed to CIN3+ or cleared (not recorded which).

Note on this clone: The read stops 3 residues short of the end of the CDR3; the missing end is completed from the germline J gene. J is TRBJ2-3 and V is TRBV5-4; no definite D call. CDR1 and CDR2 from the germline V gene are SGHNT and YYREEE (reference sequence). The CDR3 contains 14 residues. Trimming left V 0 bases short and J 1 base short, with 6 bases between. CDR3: CASSLGLGTDTQYF. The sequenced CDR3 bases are TGTGCCAGCAGCTTGGGTTTAGGCACAGATACG.

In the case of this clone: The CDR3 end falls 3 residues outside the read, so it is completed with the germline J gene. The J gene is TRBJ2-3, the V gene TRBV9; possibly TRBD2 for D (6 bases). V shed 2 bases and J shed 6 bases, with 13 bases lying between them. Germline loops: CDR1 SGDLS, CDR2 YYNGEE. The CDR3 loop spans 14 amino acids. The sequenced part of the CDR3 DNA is TGTGCCAGCAGCGTCCGACTAGATCCGGATACG. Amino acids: CASSVRLDPDT. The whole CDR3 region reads CASSVRLDPDTQYF.

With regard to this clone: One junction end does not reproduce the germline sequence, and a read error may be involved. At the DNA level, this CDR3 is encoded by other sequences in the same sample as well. CDR3 DNA (partial): TGTGCCAGCAGACGGGCAGGGCCTGGAAACACA. It translates to CASRRAGPGNT. The CDR3 reads in full as CASRRAGPGNTIYF. This chain uses TRBV5-4 with TRBJ1-3; D possibly corresponds to TRBD1 (5 bases). The CDR3 end is not reached by the read, which stops 3 residues before it; the germline J gene fills it in. The CDR3 sequence is 14 residues long. From germline, CDR1 is SGHNT and CDR2 YYREEE (reference sequence).

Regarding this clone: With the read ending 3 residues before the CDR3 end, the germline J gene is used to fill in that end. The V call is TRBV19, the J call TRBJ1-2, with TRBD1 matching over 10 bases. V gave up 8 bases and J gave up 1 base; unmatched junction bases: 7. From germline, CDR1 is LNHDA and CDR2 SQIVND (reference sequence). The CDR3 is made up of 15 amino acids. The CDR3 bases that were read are TGTGCCAGTCGGGACAGGGGACGTAGTAACTATGGC. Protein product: CASRDRGRSNYG. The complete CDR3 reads CASRDRGRSNYGYTF. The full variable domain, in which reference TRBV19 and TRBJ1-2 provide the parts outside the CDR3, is DGGITQSPKYLFRKEGQNVTLSCEQNLNHDAMYWYRQDPGQGLRLIYYSQIVNDFQKGDIAEGYSVSREKKESFPLTVTSAQKNPTAFYLCASRDRGRSNYGYTFGSGTRLTVV.

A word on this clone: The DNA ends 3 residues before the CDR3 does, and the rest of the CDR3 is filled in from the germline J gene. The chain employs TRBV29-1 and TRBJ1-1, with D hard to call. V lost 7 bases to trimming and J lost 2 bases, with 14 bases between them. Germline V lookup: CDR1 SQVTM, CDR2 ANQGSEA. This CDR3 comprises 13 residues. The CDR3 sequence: CSARRDINTEAFF. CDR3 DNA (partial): TGCAGCGCCAGGCGGGATATCAACACTGAA.

The sequenced CDR3 bases are TGTGCCACAACGCAGGGAAGTCAACCCTACGAG. Amino acids: CATTQGSQPYE. Given in full, the CDR3 is CATTQGSQPYEQYF. J is TRBJ2-7 and V is TRBV6-2 or TRBV6-3; possibly TRBD1 for D (5 bases). The read ends 3 residues before the CDR3 terminus; that terminus is restored from the germline J gene. V dropped 10 bases and J dropped 2 bases, with 18 bases sitting between them. The CDR3 has 14 amino acids. Per the germline V gene, CDR1 is MNHEY and CDR2 is SVGEGT.

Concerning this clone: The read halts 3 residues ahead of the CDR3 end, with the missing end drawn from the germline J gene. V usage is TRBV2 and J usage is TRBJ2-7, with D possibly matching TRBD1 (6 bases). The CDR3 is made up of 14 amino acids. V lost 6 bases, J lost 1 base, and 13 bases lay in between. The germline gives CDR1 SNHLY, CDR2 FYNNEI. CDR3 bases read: TGTGCCAGCAGACAGGGCGCCCTTTCCTACGAG. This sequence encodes CASRQGALSYE. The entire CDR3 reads CASRQGALSYEQYF.

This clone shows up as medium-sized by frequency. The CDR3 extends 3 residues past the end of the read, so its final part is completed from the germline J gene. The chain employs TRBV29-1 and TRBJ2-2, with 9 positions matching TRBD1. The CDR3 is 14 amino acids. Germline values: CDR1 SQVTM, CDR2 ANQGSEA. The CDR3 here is CSVAPTGGGEKLFF. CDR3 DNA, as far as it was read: TGCAGCGTTGCCCCGACAGGGGGAGGTGAAAAG.

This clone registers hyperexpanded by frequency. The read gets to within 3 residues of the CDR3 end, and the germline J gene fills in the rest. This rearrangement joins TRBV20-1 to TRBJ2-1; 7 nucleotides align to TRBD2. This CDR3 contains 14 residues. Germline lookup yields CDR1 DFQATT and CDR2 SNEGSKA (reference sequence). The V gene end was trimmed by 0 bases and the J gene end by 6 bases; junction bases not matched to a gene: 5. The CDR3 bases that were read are TGCAGTGCTAGAGATTTAGGCGGGAGCAATGAG. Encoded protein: CSARDLGGSNE. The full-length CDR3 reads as CSARDLGGSNEQFF.

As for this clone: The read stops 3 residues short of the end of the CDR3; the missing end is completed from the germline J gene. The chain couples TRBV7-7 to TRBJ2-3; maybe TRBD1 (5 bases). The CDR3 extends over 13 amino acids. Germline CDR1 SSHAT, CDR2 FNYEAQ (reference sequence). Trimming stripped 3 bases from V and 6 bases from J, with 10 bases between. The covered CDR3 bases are TGTGCCAGCAGCTTGCGACAGTCCGATACG. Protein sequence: CASSLRQSDT. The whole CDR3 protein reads CASSLRQSDTQYF.

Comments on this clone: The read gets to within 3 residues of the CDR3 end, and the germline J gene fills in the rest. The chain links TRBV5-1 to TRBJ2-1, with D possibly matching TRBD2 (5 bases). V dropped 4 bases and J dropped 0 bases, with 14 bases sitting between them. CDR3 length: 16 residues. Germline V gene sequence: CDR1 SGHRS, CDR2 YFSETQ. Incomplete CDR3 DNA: TGCGCCAGCAGCCCTGGACTTATGAGCTCCTACAATGAG. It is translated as CASSPGLMSSYNE. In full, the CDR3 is CASSPGLMSSYNEQFF.

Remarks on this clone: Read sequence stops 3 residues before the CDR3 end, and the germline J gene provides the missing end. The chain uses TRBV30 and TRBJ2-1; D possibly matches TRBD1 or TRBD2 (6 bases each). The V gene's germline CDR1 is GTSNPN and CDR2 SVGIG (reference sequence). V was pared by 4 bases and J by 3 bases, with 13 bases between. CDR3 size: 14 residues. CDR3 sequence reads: CAWTGAGNYNEQFF. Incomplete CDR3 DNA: TGTGCCTGGACAGGGGCGGGAAACTACAATGAG.

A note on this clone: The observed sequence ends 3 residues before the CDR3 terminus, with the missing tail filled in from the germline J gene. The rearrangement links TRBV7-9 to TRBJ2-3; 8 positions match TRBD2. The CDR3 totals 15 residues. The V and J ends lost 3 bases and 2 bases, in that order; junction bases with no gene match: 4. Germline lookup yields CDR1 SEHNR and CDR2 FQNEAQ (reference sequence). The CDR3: CASSLGLDPTDTQYF. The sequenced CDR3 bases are TGTGCCAGCAGCTTGGGACTAGATCCCACAGATACG.

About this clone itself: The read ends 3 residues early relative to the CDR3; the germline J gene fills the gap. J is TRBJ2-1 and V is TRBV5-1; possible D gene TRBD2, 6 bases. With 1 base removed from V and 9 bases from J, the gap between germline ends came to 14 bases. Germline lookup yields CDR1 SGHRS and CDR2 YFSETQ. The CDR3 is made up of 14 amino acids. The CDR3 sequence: CASSLPGLGLEQFF. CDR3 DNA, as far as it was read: TGCGCCAGCAGCTTGCCAGGGTTGGGACTTGAG.

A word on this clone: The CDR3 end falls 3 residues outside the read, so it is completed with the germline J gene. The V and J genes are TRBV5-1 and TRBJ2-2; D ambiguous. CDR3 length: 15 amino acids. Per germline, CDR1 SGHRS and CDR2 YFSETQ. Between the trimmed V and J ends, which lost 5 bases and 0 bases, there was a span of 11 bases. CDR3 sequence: CASRAGRPNTGELFF. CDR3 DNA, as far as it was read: TGCGCCAGCAGAGCTGGGCGTCCGAACACCGGGGAG.

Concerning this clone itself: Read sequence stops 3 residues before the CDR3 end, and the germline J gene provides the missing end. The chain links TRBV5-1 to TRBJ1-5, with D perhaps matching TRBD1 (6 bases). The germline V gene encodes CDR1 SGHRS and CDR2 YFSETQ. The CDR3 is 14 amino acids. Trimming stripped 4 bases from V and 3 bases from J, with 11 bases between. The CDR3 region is CASSPDSLNQPQHF. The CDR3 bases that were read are TGCGCCAGCAGCCCGGACAGCCTCAATCAGCCC. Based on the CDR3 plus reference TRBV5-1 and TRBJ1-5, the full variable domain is KAGVTQTPRYLIKTRGQQVTLSCSPISGHRSVSWYQQTPGQGLQFLFEYFSETQRNKGNFPGRFSGRQFSNSRSEMNVSTLELGDSALYLCASSPDSLNQPQHFGDGTRLSIL.

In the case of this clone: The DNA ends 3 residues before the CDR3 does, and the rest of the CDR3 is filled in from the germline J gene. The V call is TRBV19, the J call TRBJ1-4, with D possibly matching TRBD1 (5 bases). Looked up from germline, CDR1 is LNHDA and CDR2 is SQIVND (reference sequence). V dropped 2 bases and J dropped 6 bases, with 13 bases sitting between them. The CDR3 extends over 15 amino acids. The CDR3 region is CASSIRYRGDEKLFF. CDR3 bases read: TGTGCCAGTAGTATACGGTATCGGGGGGATGAAAAA. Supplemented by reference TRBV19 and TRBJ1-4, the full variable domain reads DGGITQSPKYLFRKEGQNVTLSCEQNLNHDAMYWYRQDPGQGLRLIYYSQIVNDFQKGDIAEGYSVSREKKESFPLTVTSAQKNPTAFYLCASSIRYRGDEKLFFGSGTQLSVL.

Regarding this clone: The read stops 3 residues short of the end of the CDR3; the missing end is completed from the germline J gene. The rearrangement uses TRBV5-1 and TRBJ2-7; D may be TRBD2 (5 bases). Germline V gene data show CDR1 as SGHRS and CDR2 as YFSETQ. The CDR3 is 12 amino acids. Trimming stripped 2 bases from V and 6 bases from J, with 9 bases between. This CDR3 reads CASSLSAAEQYF. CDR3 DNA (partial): TGCGCCAGCAGCTTATCAGCGGCCGAG.